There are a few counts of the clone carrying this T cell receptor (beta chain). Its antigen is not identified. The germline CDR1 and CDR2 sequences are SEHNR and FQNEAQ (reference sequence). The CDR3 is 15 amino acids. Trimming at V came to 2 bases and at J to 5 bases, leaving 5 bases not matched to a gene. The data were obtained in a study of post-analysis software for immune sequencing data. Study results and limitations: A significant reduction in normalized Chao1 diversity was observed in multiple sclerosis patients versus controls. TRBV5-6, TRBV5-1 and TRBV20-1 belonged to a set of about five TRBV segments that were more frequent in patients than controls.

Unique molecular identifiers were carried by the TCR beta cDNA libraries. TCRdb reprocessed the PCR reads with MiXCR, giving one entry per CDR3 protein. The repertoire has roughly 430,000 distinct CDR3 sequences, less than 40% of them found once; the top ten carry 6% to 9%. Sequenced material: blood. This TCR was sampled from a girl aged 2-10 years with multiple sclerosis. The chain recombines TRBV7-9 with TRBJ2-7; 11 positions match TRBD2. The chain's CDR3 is CASSLLLAGVHEQYF. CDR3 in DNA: TGTGCCAGCAGCTTATTACTAGCGGGAGTCCACGAGCAGTACTTC.